What follows are 30 T cell receptor beta chains derived from one specimen sequenced in a study of technical replicates of blood from a few donors. The protocol was immunoSEQ multiplex PCR, while the TCRdb copy is restricted to in-frame clones and leaves out a portion. Among 100,000 or so clones listed, 90% to 97% were seen once. Sequenced material: T cells isolated from PBMCs. These receptors were obtained from a human donor in good health.

The chain couples TRBV5-1 to TRBJ2-3; TRBD2 agrees at 10 bases. The CDR3 length is 16 residues. Germline CDR1 is SGHRS and CDR2 is YFSETQ. With 4 bases clipped from V and 2 bases from J, the junction kept 7 bases outside the gene matches. CDR3 DNA: TGCGCCAGCAGCACAGTCACTAGCGGGATCACAGATACGCAGTATTTT. Protein: CASSTVTSGITDTQYF.

This chain joins TRBV6-5 and TRBJ1-4; TRBD1 matches at 11 bases. The CDR3 sequence is 14 residues long. V was pared by 4 bases and J by 12 bases, with 7 bases of the junction left unmatched. Germline V gene sequence: CDR1 MNHEY, CDR2 SVGAGI. The CDR3 here is CASSFRDRGNQLFF. CDR3 coding DNA: TGTGCCAGCAGTTTCAGGGACAGGGGGAACCAACTGTTTTTT.

The chain carries TRBV7-9 and TRBJ2-7; maybe TRBD2 (5 bases). CDR3 length equals 14 residues. Germline CDR1 SEHNR, CDR2 FQNEAQ (reference sequence). With 4 bases removed from V and 5 bases from J, the gap between germline ends came to 15 bases. CDR3 DNA: TGTGCCAGCAGCTCCTCCCCGGGTAGCGACGAGCAGTACTTC. Protein sequence: CASSSSPGSDEQYF.

V usage is TRBV9 and J usage is TRBJ2-3, with D unclear. Between the trimmed V and J ends, which lost 5 bases and 2 bases, there was a span of 9 bases. This CDR3 contains 13 residues. In germline, CDR1 is SGDLS, CDR2 YYNGEE. CDR3 nucleotide sequence: TGTGCCAGCAGACCGGGTTACACAGATACGCAGTATTTT. Protein product: CASRPGYTDTQYF.

This clone was counted once. The J gene is TRBJ2-2, the V gene TRBV5-1; D may be TRBD1 (6 bases). With 2 bases removed from V and 1 base from J, the gap between germline ends came to 6 bases. The CDR3 runs to 14 residues. Germline V gene lookup returns CDR1 SGHRS and CDR2 YFSETQ. The CDR3 loop is CASSLGGNTGELFF. As DNA, the CDR3 is TGCGCCAGCAGCTTAGGGGGGAACACCGGGGAGCTGTTTTTT.

The V call is TRBV6-5, the J call TRBJ2-3, with 10 positions matching TRBD2. V shed 5 bases, J shed 3 bases, and the junction held 5 bases outside the gene matches. CDR3 size: 15 residues. Germline V gives CDR1 MNHEY, CDR2 SVGAGI. The chain's CDR3 is CASSPLAGETDTQYF. CDR3 DNA: TGTGCCAGCAGTCCCCTAGCGGGAGAGACAGATACGCAGTATTTT.

V is TRBV6-1 and J is TRBJ1-3; D remains unclear. Germline V gives CDR1 MNHNS, CDR2 SASEGT. The CDR3 totals 14 residues. The V gene lost 3 bases and the J gene lost 0 bases, with 6 bases spanning the gap. The CDR3 nucleotides read TGTGCCAGCAGTGAGTGGAGCTCTGGAAACACCATATATTTT. As protein: CASSEWSSGNTIYF.

This clone is a singleton in its sample. The chain employs TRBV19 and TRBJ1-1; no definite D call. The germline gives CDR1 LNHDA, CDR2 SQIVND (reference sequence). The CDR3 length is 13 residues. Trimming removed 7 bases from V and 1 base from J, with 10 bases in between. The CDR3 loop is CASNLVANTEAFF. CDR3 DNA: TGTGCCAGTAACCTCGTAGCGAACACTGAAGCTTTCTTT.

The genes are TRBV5-4 and TRBJ2-1; TRBD2 matches 8 bases. Germline V CDR1 and CDR2: SGHNT, YYREEE (reference sequence). The ends lost 3 bases at V and 6 bases at J; junction bases unmatched: 5. This CDR3 is 14 amino acids long. For the CDR3, the DNA is TGTGCCAGCAGCTCTCCGGGAGGGCCCAATGAGCAGTTCTTC. This encodes CASSSPGGPNEQFF.

This chain connects TRBV5-8 to TRBJ2-3; TRBD2 matches at 7 bases. Trimming removed 0 bases from V and 4 bases from J; junction bases left unmatched: 5. Germline V CDR1 and CDR2: SGHTS, YDEGEE. The CDR3 has 15 residues. The CDR3 loop is CASSLGLALPDTQYF. The CDR3 DNA reads TGTGCCAGCAGCTTGGGACTAGCCTTGCCAGATACGCAGTATTTT.

The chain has TRBV15 and TRBJ2-2; D might be TRBD2 (5 bases). Germline CDR1 LNHNV, CDR2 YYDKDF (reference sequence). The CDR3 contains 15 residues. With 3 bases removed from V and 10 bases from J, the gap between germline ends came to 18 bases. The CDR3 nucleotides are TGTGCCACCAGCAGTCCCCCGGACTCCCAGGAGGAGCTGTTTTTT. Encoded protein: CATSSPPDSQEELFF. The full variable domain, in which reference TRBV15 and TRBJ2-2 provide the parts outside the CDR3, is DAMVIQNPRYQVTQFGKPVTLSCSQTLNHNVMYWYQQKSSQAPKLLFHYYDKDFNNEADTPDNFQSRRPNTSFCFLDIRSPGLGDTAMYLCATSSPPDSQEELFFGEGSRLTVL.

V usage is TRBV7-2 and J usage is TRBJ2-7, with 7 positions matching TRBD2. CDR3 length: 16 amino acids. J lost 5 bases, V lost 4 bases, and 14 bases had no gene match. The germline V gene encodes CDR1 SGHTA and CDR2 FQGNSA. The CDR3 DNA sequence: TGTGCCAGCAGCTCAGCCCCTAGCGGAGGCAGGGACGAGCAGTACTTC. Translating it yields CASSSAPSGGRDEQYF.

The V call is TRBV27, the J call TRBJ1-2; D ambiguous. The CDR3 contains 12 residues. Trimming removed 6 bases from V and 4 bases from J, with 9 bases in between. Germline V gene lookup returns CDR1 MNHEY and CDR2 SMNVEV (reference sequence). CDR3 region: CASRTEPYGYTF. In nucleotides, the CDR3 is TGTGCCAGCAGGACTGAGCCCTATGGCTACACCTTC.

This chain connects TRBV11-3 to TRBJ2-2; TRBD2 is a possible D gene (6 bases). The ends were cut back, 4 bases at V and 3 bases at J, with 15 bases in the middle. The CDR3 extends over 16 amino acids. Germline V lookup: CDR1 SGHNT, CDR2 YENEEA. The chain's CDR3 is CASSSISSEYTGELFF. DNA of the CDR3: TGTGCCAGCAGCTCCATCTCTAGCGAGTACACCGGGGAGCTGTTTTTT.

This clone was observed a single time. The rearrangement links TRBV27 to TRBJ2-7; D remains ambiguous. CDR3 size: 14 residues. Germline V lookup: CDR1 MNHEY, CDR2 SMNVEV (reference sequence). Trimming pared 2 bases from V and 0 bases from J, leaving 8 bases between. The CDR3 protein is CASSLAPSSYEQYF. CDR3 nucleotides: TGTGCCAGCAGTTTAGCCCCTAGCTCCTACGAGCAGTACTTC.

This chain joins TRBV7-9 and TRBJ1-2, with unresolved D. The CDR3 spans 15 residues. Trimming left V 0 bases short and J 3 bases short, with 11 bases between. CDR1 SEHNR and CDR2 FQNEAQ come from the germline V gene (reference sequence). The CDR3 spells CASSLAGRVDYGYTF. The CDR3 nucleotides read TGTGCCAGCAGCTTAGCAGGGAGGGTTGACTATGGCTACACCTTC.

J is TRBJ1-2 and V is TRBV7-8; 10 bases fit TRBD1. The V gene's germline CDR1 is SGHVS and CDR2 FQNEAQ. The CDR3 covers 15 residues. Germline trimming cut 4 bases from V and 8 bases from J; bases unmatched to any gene: 10. The CDR3 spells CASSSQRQGARGYTF. CDR3 DNA sequence: TGTGCCAGCAGCTCCCAGAGACAGGGGGCAAGAGGCTACACCTTC.

V gene TRBV6-5 combines with J gene TRBJ2-1, with a possible D match to TRBD2 (6 bases). The CDR3 contains 13 residues. Germline CDR1 MNHEY, CDR2 SVGAGI. V was cut by 6 bases and J by 9 bases, with 15 bases left in between. CDR3 loop: CASSPVLATEQFF. CDR3 nucleotides: TGTGCCAGCAGCCCCGTACTAGCTACTGAGCAGTTCTTC.

In DNA, the CDR3 is TGCGCCAGCAGCTATCAGTACAATGAGCAGTTCTTC. Its protein product is CASSYQYNEQFF. The chain uses TRBV5-1 and TRBJ2-1; D gene ambiguous. The germline V and J ends were trimmed by 3 bases and 4 bases, with 5 bases remaining between them. The CDR3 extends over 12 amino acids. Germline loops: CDR1 SGHRS, CDR2 YFSETQ.

The chain carries TRBV19 and TRBJ1-4, with D possibly matching TRBD1 (5 bases). The length of the CDR3 is 14 residues. Trimming removed 5 bases from V and 8 bases from J, with 15 bases in between. Germline V gene lookup returns CDR1 LNHDA and CDR2 SQIVND (reference sequence). The CDR3 coding sequence is TGTGCCAGTAGTGGTAGGGCAGGGAAAGAAAAACTGTTTTTT. Protein sequence: CASSGRAGKEKLFF.

This clone was recorded only once. The CDR3 spells CASSQDGHYEQYF. CDR3 nucleotides: TGCGCCAGCAGCCAAGATGGGCACTACGAGCAGTACTTC. The rearrangement joins TRBV4-1 to TRBJ2-7; D uncertain. Germline CDR1 is MGHRA and CDR2 is YSYEKL. V lost 0 bases and J 3 bases, leaving 6 bases between the germline ends. The CDR3 totals 13 residues.

CDR3 sequence reads: CASSNDRVETQYF. The CDR3 DNA is TGTGCCAGCAGCAATGACAGGGTAGAGACCCAGTACTTC. This sequence joins TRBV6-5 and TRBJ2-5; the match to TRBD1 covers 7 bases. V lost 6 bases, J lost 4 bases, and 5 bases stayed unmatched. The CDR3 is 13 residues long. Germline V gene data show CDR1 as MNHEY and CDR2 as SVGAGI.

The chain has TRBV6-1 and TRBJ1-5; possible D gene TRBD1, 5 bases. V was trimmed by 8 bases and J by 4 bases, leaving 18 bases between them. Germline V gives CDR1 MNHNS, CDR2 SASEGT. The length of the CDR3 is 15 residues. CDR3: CASAPFQGRNQPQHF. The CDR3 nucleotides are TGTGCCAGCGCCCCCTTCCAGGGTCGAAATCAGCCCCAGCATTTT.

The V call is TRBV11-1, the J call TRBJ2-5; no clear D. The CDR3 is 13 residues long. The V end was cut by 1 base, the J end by 2 bases, with 5 bases between. Germline CDR1 and CDR2: SGHAT and FQDESV (reference sequence). CDR3 sequence reads: CASSLGTQETQYF. In DNA form, the CDR3 reads TGTGCCAGCAGCTTAGGAACACAAGAGACCCAGTACTTC.

The rearrangement uses TRBV7-3 and TRBJ2-1, with TRBD2 identical over 12 bases. The CDR3 runs to 16 residues. CDR1 and CDR2 from the germline V gene are SGHTA and FQGTGA. V lost 4 bases and J lost 5; bases outside the gene matches: 6. In DNA form, the CDR3 reads TGTGCCAGCAGCTCGACTAGCGGGAGACCGAACAATGAGCAGTTCTTC. Residues: CASSSTSGRPNNEQFF.

This clone has just one count. V usage is TRBV29-1 and J usage is TRBJ1-2; 8 nucleotides line up with TRBD1. Looked up from germline, CDR1 is SQVTM and CDR2 is ANQGSEA. CDR3 length equals 14 residues. Trimming took 5 bases from V and 7 from J; bases not matched to a gene: 12. CDR3 protein: CSVRIVDRGGGYTF. CDR3 nucleotides: TGCAGCGTTCGCATCGTAGACAGGGGTGGTGGCTACACCTTC.

This chain's CDR3 is CASSEGASYEQYF. The CDR3 DNA is TGTGCCAGCAGTGAGGGAGCTTCCTACGAGCAGTACTTC. The chain recombines TRBV25-1 with TRBJ2-7; tentatively, D is TRBD2 (5 bases). Germline V gene sequence: CDR1 MGHDK, CDR2 SYGVNS. V lost 3 bases, J lost 1 base, and 7 bases lay in between. CDR3 length equals 13 residues.

This clone was counted only a few times. This chain connects TRBV29-1 to TRBJ1-1; no clear D. The CDR3 is 12 residues long. Trimming removed 3 bases from V and 0 bases from J, with 5 bases in between. CDR1 is SQVTM and CDR2 is ANQGSEA in the germline V gene. The CDR3 coding sequence is TGCAGCGTTGATGGCCTGAACACTGAAGCTTTCTTT. Its translation: CSVDGLNTEAFF.

The chain carries TRBV19 and TRBJ1-1; the D gene is possibly TRBD1 (5 bases). Germline CDR1 is LNHDA and CDR2 is SQIVND (reference sequence). V gave up 4 bases and J gave up 3 bases, with 21 bases separating them. The CDR3 has 17 amino acids. DNA of the CDR3: TGTGCCAGTAGTAAAGGAGGGAGGGGCCGTCCGGACACTGAAGCTTTCTTT. Translated: CASSKGGRGRPDTEAFF. Drawing the rest from reference TRBV19 and TRBJ1-1, the complete variable domain is DGGITQSPKYLFRKEGQNVTLSCEQNLNHDAMYWYRQDPGQGLRLIYYSQIVNDFQKGDIAEGYSVSREKKESFPLTVTSAQKNPTAFYLCASSKGGRGRPDTEAFFGQGTRLTVV.

The J gene is TRBJ2-1, the V gene TRBV11-2, with TRBD2 identical over 8 bases. Germline assignment: CDR1 SGHAT and CDR2 FQNNGV. Unmatched junction bases numbered 9, after V lost 5 bases and J lost 6 bases. The CDR3 extends over 15 amino acids. CDR3: CASSQLAENSNEQFF. DNA of the CDR3: TGTGCCAGCAGCCAACTAGCGGAAAACAGCAATGAGCAGTTCTTC.